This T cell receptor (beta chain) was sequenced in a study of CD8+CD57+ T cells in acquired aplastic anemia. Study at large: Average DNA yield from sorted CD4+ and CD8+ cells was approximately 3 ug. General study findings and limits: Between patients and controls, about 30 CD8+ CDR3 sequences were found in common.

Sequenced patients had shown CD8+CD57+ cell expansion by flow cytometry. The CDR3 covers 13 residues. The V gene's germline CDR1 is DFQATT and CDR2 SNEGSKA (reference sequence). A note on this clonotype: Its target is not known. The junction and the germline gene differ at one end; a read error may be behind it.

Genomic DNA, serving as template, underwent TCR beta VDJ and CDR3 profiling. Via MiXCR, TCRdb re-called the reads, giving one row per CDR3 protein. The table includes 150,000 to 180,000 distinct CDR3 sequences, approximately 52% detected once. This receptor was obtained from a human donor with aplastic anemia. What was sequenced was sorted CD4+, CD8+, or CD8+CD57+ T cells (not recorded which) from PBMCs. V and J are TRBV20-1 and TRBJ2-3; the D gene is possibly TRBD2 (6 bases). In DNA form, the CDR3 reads TGCAGTGGTAGACGGGGGAACGGCGATACGCAGTATTTT. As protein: CSGRRGNGDTQYF.